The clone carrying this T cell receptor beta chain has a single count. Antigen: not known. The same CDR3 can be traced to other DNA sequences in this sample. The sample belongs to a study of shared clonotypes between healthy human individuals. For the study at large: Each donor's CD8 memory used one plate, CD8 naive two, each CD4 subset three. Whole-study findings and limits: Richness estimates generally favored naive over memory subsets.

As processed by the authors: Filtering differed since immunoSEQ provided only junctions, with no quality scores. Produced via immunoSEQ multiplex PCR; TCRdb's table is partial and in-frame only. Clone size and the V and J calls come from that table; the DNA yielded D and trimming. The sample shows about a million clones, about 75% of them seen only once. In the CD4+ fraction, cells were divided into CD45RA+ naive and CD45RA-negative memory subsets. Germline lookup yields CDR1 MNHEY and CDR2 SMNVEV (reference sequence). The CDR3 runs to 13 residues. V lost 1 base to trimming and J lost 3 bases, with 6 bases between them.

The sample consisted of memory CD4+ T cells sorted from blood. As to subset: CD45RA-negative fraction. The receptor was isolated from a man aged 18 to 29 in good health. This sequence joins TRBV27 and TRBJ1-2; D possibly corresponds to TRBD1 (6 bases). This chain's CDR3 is CASSLYRDYGYTF. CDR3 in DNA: TGTGCCAGCAGTTTATACAGGGACTATGGCTACACCTTC.